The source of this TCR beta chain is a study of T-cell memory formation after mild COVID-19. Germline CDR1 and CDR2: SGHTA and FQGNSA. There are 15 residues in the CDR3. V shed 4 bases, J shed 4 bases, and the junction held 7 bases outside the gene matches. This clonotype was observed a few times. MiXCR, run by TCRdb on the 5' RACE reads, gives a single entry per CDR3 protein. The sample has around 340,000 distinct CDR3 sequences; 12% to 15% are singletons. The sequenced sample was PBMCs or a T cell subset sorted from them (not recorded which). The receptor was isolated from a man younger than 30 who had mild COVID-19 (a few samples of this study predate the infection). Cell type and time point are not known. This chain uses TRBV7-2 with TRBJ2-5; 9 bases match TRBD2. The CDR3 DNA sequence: TGTGCCAGCAGCTCTCAGATAGCGGGGGCAGAGACCCAGTACTTC. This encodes CASSSQIAGAETQYF. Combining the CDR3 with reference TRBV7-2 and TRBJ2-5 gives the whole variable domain GAGVSQSPSNKVTEKGKDVELRCDPISGHTALYWYRQSLGQGLEFLIYFQGNSAPDKSGLPSDRFSAERTGGSVSTLTIQRTQQEDSAVYLCASSSQIAGAETQYFGPGTRLLVL.